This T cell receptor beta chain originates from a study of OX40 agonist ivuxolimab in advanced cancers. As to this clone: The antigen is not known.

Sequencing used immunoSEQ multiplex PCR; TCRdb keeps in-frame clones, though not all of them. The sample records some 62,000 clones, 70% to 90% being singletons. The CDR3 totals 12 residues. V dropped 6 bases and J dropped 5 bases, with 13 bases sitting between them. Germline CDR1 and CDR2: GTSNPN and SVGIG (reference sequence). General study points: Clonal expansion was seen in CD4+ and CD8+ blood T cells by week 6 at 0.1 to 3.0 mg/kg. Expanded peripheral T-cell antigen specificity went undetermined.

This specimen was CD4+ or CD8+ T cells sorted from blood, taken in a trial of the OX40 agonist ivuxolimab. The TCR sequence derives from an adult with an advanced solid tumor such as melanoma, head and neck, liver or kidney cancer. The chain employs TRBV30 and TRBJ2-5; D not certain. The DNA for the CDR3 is TGTGCCTGTCTTGGGGTCTGGGAGACCCAGTACTTC. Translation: CACLGVWETQYF.